What follows is one TCR beta chain and its context. Its antigen is unknown. Since no conserved phenylalanine or tryptophan closes the CDR3, a read error is the likely cause. This sample's RNA came from whole unsorted tissue. TCRbeta libraries were built with three rounds of nested PCR, modified from ARM-PCR. TCRdb ran MiXCR on the multiplex PCR reads and lists one entry per CDR3 protein. The table shows around 79,000 distinct CDR3 sequences, with roughly 72% occurring only once. This entry is derived from a study of tumor and adjacent non-tumor tissue in lung cancer. Points from the study as a whole: Tumor TCR diversity, when higher, was linked to shorter survival. Normal lung showed higher cumulative top 100 clone frequency than tumor. Compared with tumor, normal lung showed significantly lower TCR diversity.

The germline V gene encodes CDR1 SGHAT and CDR2 FQNNGV. Trimming left V 5 bases short and J 5 bases short, with 13 bases between. The CDR3 length is 15 residues. This sequence joins TRBV11-2 and TRBJ1-6, with D uncertain. The clonotype comes from a woman in her forties with non-small cell lung cancer. The sequenced sample consisted of lung tumor tissue. The CDR3 is CASSLASGNNSPLHY. The CDR3 bases are TGTGCCAGCAGCCTAGCCTCGGGAAATAATTCACCCCTCCACTAT.